These 30 T cell receptor beta chains came from one sample sequenced in a study of cytomegalovirus exposure and HLA in healthy donors (dated 2017 in TCRdb). Receptors were amplified or captured by the immunoSEQ multiplex PCR assay. The multiplex PCR relied on a mix of 60 forward primers for TCR Vbeta segments and 13 reverse primers for TCR Jbeta segments. TCRdb took over this immuneACCESS table, retaining in-frame rearrangements with V and J assigned. Such tables are incomplete; in checked studies, under half of the missing clones stem from an unresolved V gene, and the remainder is unexplained. Per the sample table, the count is over 55,000 clones. The ten largest account for roughly 15% of the sample. Source material: PBMCs. The receptors originated from a boy between 10 and 17 years old in good health and CMV-seronegative.

This rearrangement joins TRBV4-2 to TRBJ2-7, with 13 bases that match TRBD2. This CDR3 has 16 residues. Unmatched junction bases numbered 6, after V lost 0 bases and J lost 7 bases. CDR1 LGHNA and CDR2 YNFKEQ come from the germline V gene. The CDR3 loop reads CASSQETSGRAGEQYF. CDR3 nucleotides: TGTGCCAGCAGCCAAGAAACTAGCGGGAGGGCGGGGGAGCAGTACTTC.

Details on this clone: At one boundary the junction diverges from the germline segment, which might be a read error. The sample carries other DNA sequences with the same CDR3. The chain combines TRBV7-6 with TRBJ2-7, with 8 nucleotides matching TRBD1. CDR3 size: 15 residues. CDR1 is SGHVS, CDR2 FNYEAQ, per germline. CDR3 loop: CASSLEVTGVYEQYF. The CDR3 DNA follows: TGCGCCAGCAGCTTAGAGGTGACAGGGGTGTACGAGCAGTACTTC.

The chain employs TRBV9 and TRBJ1-2; tentative D call: TRBD1 (6 bases). Trimming shortened V by 2 bases and J by 6 bases, and 20 bases separated the two germline ends. Germline V CDR1 and CDR2: SGDLS, YYNGEE. This CDR3 spans 16 amino acids. The CDR3 loop reads CASSVSLSDRLNGYTF. The CDR3 DNA is TGTGCCAGCAGCGTCTCCCTAAGCGACAGGCTCAATGGCTACACCTTC.

V gene TRBV19 combines with J gene TRBJ2-2; a possible D gene is TRBD2 (5 bases). Trimming left V 10 bases short and J 5 bases short, with 11 bases between. CDR1 and CDR2 (germline): LNHDA, SQIVND (reference sequence). The CDR3 spans 12 residues. The CDR3 is CATRSGTGELFF. CDR3 DNA sequence: TGTGCCACCAGGAGCGGAACCGGGGAGCTGTTTTTT.

V is TRBV18 and J is TRBJ1-5; D remains ambiguous. V was shortened by 2 bases and J by 0 bases, with 8 bases between the two germline ends. Germline CDR1 reads KGHSH; CDR2 reads LQKENI. The CDR3 is 15 amino acids. CDR3 coding DNA: TGTGCCAGCTCACCAACCGGGGATAGCAATCAGCCCCAGCATTTT. The encoded protein is CASSPTGDSNQPQHF.

The chain is built from TRBV6-4 and TRBJ1-1, with 9 nucleotides matching TRBD1. Per germline, CDR1 MRHNA and CDR2 SNTAGT. Germline trimming cut 4 bases from V and 5 bases from J; bases unmatched to any gene: 5. The length of the CDR3 is 14 residues. The CDR3 nucleotides are TGTGCCAGCAGTGCAACAGGGGGCTGGACTGAAGCTTTCTTT. This encodes CASSATGGWTEAFF.

The chain uses TRBV5-6 and TRBJ2-6; 8 bases match TRBD1. This CDR3 has 17 amino acids. The V and J ends lost 0 bases and 3 bases, in that order; junction bases with no gene match: 5. Germline V gene data show CDR1 as SGHDT and CDR2 as YYEEEE. Here the CDR3 DNA reads TGTGCCAGCAGCTTGGCCGGGACAGGCAGTGGGGCCAACGTCCTGACTTTC. This encodes CASSLAGTGSGANVLTF.

The chain employs TRBV6-5 and TRBJ1-2; D gene ambiguous. The V gene's germline CDR1 is MNHEY and CDR2 SVGAGI. V was trimmed by 0 bases and J by 8 bases, leaving 16 bases between them. The CDR3 covers 15 residues. The CDR3 bases are TGTGCCAGCAGTTACTCGAGGCCCTCATCCGGGGGCTACACCTTC. Amino acid sequence: CASSYSRPSSGGYTF.

This chain links TRBV4-3 with TRBJ1-2; weak D call: TRBD1 (5 bases). V gave up 1 base and J gave up 12 bases, with 30 bases separating them. The germline CDR1 and CDR2 sequences are LGHNA and YSLEER. The CDR3 contains 18 residues. CDR3 DNA sequence: TGCGCCAGCAGCCAAGGATTGGGTTTAGGGCAGGGTAATGGCAAGGACACCTTC. Its translation is CASSQGLGLGQGNGKDTF.

The gene calls are TRBV11-1 and TRBJ2-2; no reliable D call. This CDR3 is 12 amino acids long. Trimming shortened V by 5 bases and J by 7 bases, and 8 bases separated the two germline ends. The germline V gene encodes CDR1 SGHAT and CDR2 FQDESV (reference sequence). The CDR3: CASSRQDGELFF. CDR3 DNA sequence: TGTGCCAGCAGCAGGCAGGACGGGGAGCTGTTTTTT. Filled out from reference TRBV11-1 and TRBJ2-2, the complete variable domain reads EAEVAQSPRYKITEKSQAVAFWCDPISGHATLYWYRQILGQGPELLVQFQDESVVDDSQLPKDRFSAERLKGVDSTLKIQPAELGDSAMYLCASSRQDGELFFGEGSRLTVL.

The genes are TRBV30 and TRBJ2-7; 9 nucleotides align to TRBD2. CDR3 length equals 14 residues. In germline, CDR1 is GTSNPN, CDR2 SVGIG (reference sequence). This CDR3 reads CASGRTSAAYEQYF. CDR3 nucleotides: TGTGCTTCAGGGCGGACTAGCGCTGCCTACGAGCAGTACTTC.

The J gene is TRBJ2-3, the V gene TRBV4-1, with 8 bases fitting TRBD1. The CDR3 totals 16 residues. CDR1 is MGHRA and CDR2 is YSYEKL in the germline V gene. V lost 3 bases and J lost 3; bases outside the gene matches: 8. CDR3 residues: CASSQENRGVTDTQYF. CDR3 DNA: TGCGCCAGCAGCCAGGAGAACAGGGGGGTTACAGATACGCAGTATTTT.

This chain joins TRBV5-1 and TRBJ1-2, with D maybe TRBD1 (6 bases). The CDR3 runs 15 residues. The V end was cut by 2 bases, the J end by 2 bases, with 13 bases between. Germline CDR1 reads SGHRS; CDR2 reads YFSETQ. CDR3 sequence reads: CASSFSLQGNYGYTF. In nucleotides, the CDR3 is TGCGCCAGCAGCTTTTCCCTACAGGGAAACTATGGCTACACCTTC.

This chain links TRBV19 with TRBJ1-1; perhaps TRBD1 as D (5 bases). V lost 7 bases, J lost 0 bases, and 18 bases lay in between. CDR1 is LNHDA, CDR2 SQIVND, per germline (reference sequence). The length of the CDR3 is 16 residues. In nucleotides, the CDR3 is TGTGCCAGTACTATGCCAGGGCTAAGTATGAACACTGAAGCTTTCTTT. It is translated as CASTMPGLSMNTEAFF.

J is TRBJ1-5 and V is TRBV12-5, with TRBD1 matching 7 bases. Germline V gives CDR1 LGHNT, CDR2 FRNRAP. J was trimmed by 3 bases and V by 0 bases; bases with no gene match: 20. The CDR3 loop spans 21 amino acids. The CDR3 loop is CASGLVPMRTLGQIANQPQHF. CDR3 coding DNA: TGTGCTAGTGGTTTGGTCCCTATGCGAACGTTGGGACAGATCGCCAATCAGCCCCAGCATTTT.

The rearrangement joins TRBV4-3 to TRBJ2-1; 10 positions match TRBD2. With V trimmed by 0 bases and J by 7 bases, 3 bases remained unmatched. CDR1 and CDR2 (germline): LGHNA, YSLEER. CDR3 size: 15 residues. CDR3: CASSQEGLARNEQFF. In DNA form, the CDR3 reads TGCGCCAGCAGCCAAGAGGGACTAGCGAGGAATGAGCAGTTCTTC.

The V and J genes are TRBV30 and TRBJ1-1; D unresolved. V was trimmed by 4 bases and J by 5 bases, leaving 17 bases between them. Germline V gives CDR1 GTSNPN, CDR2 SVGIG (reference sequence). The CDR3 sequence is 14 residues long. CDR3 in DNA: TGTGCCTGGATTGTTTACCGGGGAGGGACTGAAGCTTTCTTT. This gives the protein CAWIVYRGGTEAFF.

This rearrangement joins TRBV6-4 to TRBJ2-2; 7 bases agree with TRBD1. Germline-derived CDR1 and CDR2 are MRHNA and SNTAGT. The CDR3 consists of 17 residues. The V gene end was trimmed by 2 bases and the J gene end by 2 bases; junction bases not matched to a gene: 8. The CDR3 here is CASSDVITGVNTGELFF. The CDR3 nucleotides are TGTGCCAGCAGTGACGTGATAACAGGGGTCAACACCGGGGAGCTGTTTTTT.

The chain is built from TRBV12-5 and TRBJ1-1; D perhaps matches TRBD1 (5 bases). Trimming left V 0 bases short and J 1 base short, with 9 bases between. This CDR3 region has 15 residues. Germline values: CDR1 LGHNT, CDR2 FRNRAP. CDR3: CASGLVLGGNTEAFF. CDR3 sequence (DNA): TGTGCTAGTGGTTTGGTACTGGGGGGGAACACTGAAGCTTTCTTT.

The rearrangement uses TRBV30 and TRBJ2-5; D gene ambiguous. Germline CDR1 reads GTSNPN; CDR2 reads SVGIG (reference sequence). CDR3 length: 13 amino acids. Trimming removed 2 bases at V and 4 bases at J, with 11 bases between. CDR3 DNA sequence: TGTGCCTGGAGTAGCGCCGATCGAGAGACCCAGTACTTC. Encoded protein: CAWSSADRETQYF.

The chain recombines TRBV6-6 with TRBJ1-2; a possible D gene is TRBD1 (6 bases). The CDR3 is made up of 16 amino acids. CDR1 and CDR2 (germline): MNHNY, SVGAGI (reference sequence). The V gene lost 0 bases and the J gene lost 6 bases, with 17 bases spanning the gap. The CDR3 nucleotides read TGTGCCAGCAGTTACTCGACGGGACAACTTTGGGATGGCTACACCTTC. Its translation: CASSYSTGQLWDGYTF.

The rearrangement joins TRBV5-4 to TRBJ2-7; 11 nucleotides align to TRBD2. This CDR3 is built from 16 residues. V trimming: 1 base; J trimming: 6 bases; junction bases outside the gene matches: 9. CDR1 and CDR2 from the germline V gene are SGHNT and YYREEE (reference sequence). CDR3 bases: TGTGCCAGCAGCTTGCTCCGAACTAGCGGGAGTCGCGAGCAGTACTTC. Translation gives CASSLLRTSGSREQYF.

J is TRBJ2-3 and V is TRBV5-1, with TRBD2 matching over 9 bases. V dropped 0 bases and J dropped 1; count of bases not matched to a gene: 6. The germline V gene encodes CDR1 SGHRS and CDR2 YFSETQ. The CDR3 has 17 amino acids. The CDR3 region has the DNA TGCGCCAGCAGCTTGGGAAGGGTAGCGGGGGGCACAGATACGCAGTATTTT. Its protein is CASSLGRVAGGTDTQYF.

V gene TRBV4-2 combines with J gene TRBJ1-2; D is perhaps TRBD1 (5 bases). The germline CDR1 and CDR2 sequences are LGHNA and YNFKEQ. With 0 bases removed from V and 6 bases from J, the gap between germline ends came to 8 bases. The CDR3 spans 13 residues. The CDR3 here is CASSQEVGDGYTF. Here the CDR3 DNA reads TGTGCCAGCAGCCAAGAGGTAGGGGATGGCTACACCTTC.

The chain carries TRBV25-1 and TRBJ1-1; 9 positions match TRBD1. Trimming cost V 7 bases and J 1 base; bases outside gene matches: 1. The CDR3 is made up of 13 amino acids. The V gene's germline CDR1 is MGHDK and CDR2 SYGVNS. CDR3 nucleotide sequence: TGTGCCAGCATGGACAGGGGGAACACTGAAGCTTTCTTT. Its protein is CASMDRGNTEAFF.

The chain is built from TRBV7-9 and TRBJ2-7, with D maybe TRBD2 (6 bases). The V and J ends lost 5 bases and 7 bases respectively, with 21 bases between them. CDR3 length: 15 amino acids. Germline values: CDR1 SEHNR, CDR2 FQNEAQ (reference sequence). This CDR3 reads CASSRPGTSSREQYF. In DNA form, the CDR3 reads TGTGCCAGCAGCCGCCCCGGGACTTCCTCGAGAGAGCAGTACTTC.

The chain couples TRBV12-5 to TRBJ1-1; no reliable D call. V was cut by 5 bases and J by 5 bases, with 9 bases left in between. Germline assignment: CDR1 LGHNT and CDR2 FRNRAP. The CDR3 is made up of 12 amino acids. The DNA for the CDR3 is TGTGCTAGTGGTCCCCCCGGGACTGAAGCTTTCTTT. Its protein is CASGPPGTEAFF.

This chain uses TRBV4-1 with TRBJ2-5; tentative D call: TRBD2 (6 bases). This CDR3 is 16 amino acids long. Germline values: CDR1 MGHRA, CDR2 YSYEKL. Trimming left V 1 base short and J 1 base short, with 13 bases between. The CDR3 DNA reads TGCGCCAGCAGCCAAGGTGGAGGGGCCAGCCAAGAGACCCAGTACTTC. This encodes CASSQGGGASQETQYF.

The rearrangement links TRBV6-4 to TRBJ2-5, with 7 bases matching TRBD2. The CDR3 has 14 amino acids. V gave up 8 bases and J gave up 7 bases; unmatched junction bases: 13. Germline V lookup: CDR1 MRHNA, CDR2 SNTAGT. The CDR3 region has the DNA TGTGCCAGCGCCCAAGACGGGGGGATAACGACCCAGTACTTC. Its protein product is CASAQDGGITTQYF.

The chain carries TRBV19 and TRBJ1-1; 7 nucleotides align to TRBD1. CDR1 and CDR2 (germline): LNHDA, SQIVND (reference sequence). The CDR3 is 12 amino acids. Germline trimming cut 7 bases from V and 4 bases from J; bases unmatched to any gene: 3. For the CDR3, the DNA is TGTGCCAGTACCACAGGGGTCACTGAAGCTTTCTTT. It codes for CASTTGVTEAFF.